This T cell receptor beta chain stems from a study of shared clonotypes between healthy human individuals. The assay was immunoSEQ multiplex PCR, and TCRdb's table has in-frame clones only and misses some. The sample holds around 560,000 clones, roughly 95% seen once. Selected positively for CCR7 and CD45RO-negative, naive CD8 cells excluded terminally differentiated effector memory CD45RA+ cells. This clone was detected only once. Germline V lookup: CDR1 MDHEN, CDR2 SYDVKM. This CDR3 has 14 amino acids. V shed 3 bases and J 7 bases; nucleotides not matched to a gene: 4. The genes are TRBV28 and TRBJ2-1; 9 bases map to TRBD2. The sequence derives from a woman aged 30 to 39 in good health. Sample: naive CD8+ T cells sorted from blood. The CDR3 coding sequence is TGTGCCAGCAGTTTGTTGCTAGCGGGGAATGAGCAGTTCTTC. It translates to CASSLLLAGNEQFF. Combining the CDR3 with reference TRBV28 and TRBJ2-1 gives the whole variable domain DVKVTQSSRYLVKRTGEKVFLECVQDMDHENMFWYRQDPGLGLRLIYFSYDVKMKEKGDIPEGYSVSREKKERFSLILESASTNQTSMYLCASSLLLAGNEQFFGPGTRLTVL.